These T cell receptor beta chains were read from a single sample in a study of technical replicates of blood from several donors. Assay: immunoSEQ multiplex PCR; the TCRdb copy retains only in-frame clones and omits some. The repertoire holds tens of thousands of clones, with roughly 98% as singletons. Sequencing used T cells isolated from PBMCs. These receptors all stem from a human donor in good health. The conserved cysteine and the conserved F or W are not part of the CDR3 here.

v_call	j_call	cdr3_aa
TRBV30	TRBJ2-3	AGTQTRTDTQY
TRBV7-9	TRBJ2-1	ASSQTSGRAVEQF
TRBV6-1	TRBJ2-7	ASSAPLAGGGHEQY
TRBV13	TRBJ1-3	ASSYDKSSGNTIY
TRBV11-2	TRBJ2-1	ASRPDRGYSYNEQF
TRBV21-1	TRBJ1-3	ASSKAQGEDSGNTIY
TRBV11-3	TRBJ2-5	ASSVQETQY
TRBV14	TRBJ2-7	ASSQGTYGYEQY
TRBV6-5	TRBJ1-2	ASRPGLGVYGYT
TRBV11-2	TRBJ2-1	ASSLVRDSNEQF
TRBV30	TRBJ2-7	AWSTGRNEQY
TRBV9	TRBJ1-1	ASSGYMNTEAF
TRBV19	TRBJ1-1	ASSPNRGDSAF
TRBV7-9	TRBJ1-5	ASSLGTGERQPQH
TRBV27	TRBJ1-2	ASSGRPHYGYT
TRBV30	TRBJ2-5	AWGQGARETQY
TRBV4-1	TRBJ2-3	ASSHGDFSTDTQY
TRBV5-1	TRBJ2-7	ASSLSPGSSYEQY
TRBV27	TRBJ2-7	ASSLRVAESYEQY
TRBV19	TRBJ2-3	ASSMDRASTDTQY
TRBV7-9	TRBJ2-3	ASSPRLAEGTDTQY
TRBV7-8	TRBJ1-2	ASTQDNYGYT
TRBV10-1	TRBJ2-3	ASSDPTGVDTQY
TRBV4-2	TRBJ2-6	ASSRGVYGSGANVLT
TRBV9	TRBJ2-7	ASSEGLADSYEQY
TRBV5-1	TRBJ2-3	ASSLLAARDTQY
TRBV29-1	TRBJ2-7	SVSGTSGSNEQY
TRBV28	TRBJ1-2	ASSLRGRYT
TRBV11-2	TRBJ2-7	ASSFHRAGYEQY
TRBV2	TRBJ1-2	ASNHPTGSGYT
TRBV13	TRBJ2-3	ASRPYTSGYSTDTQY
TRBV11-2	TRBJ2-2	ASSSGQGLNTGELF
TRBV28	TRBJ2-7	ASRSWGLNYEQY
TRBV2	TRBJ2-1	ASSEERGQGEQF
TRBV5-4	TRBJ2-5	ASSFSGKPIVRETQY
TRBV21-1	TRBJ2-3	ASSQGTGRDTQY
TRBV2	TRBJ2-1	ASRGKDRIIYNEQF
TRBV7-2	TRBJ2-1	ASSLSPNSPREQF